Following are 10 T cell receptor beta chains from one sample sequenced in a study of shared clonotypes between healthy human individuals. Cells designated naive CD8 were CD45RO-negative and were positively selected for CCR7, with terminally differentiated effector memory CD45RA+ cells excluded. Data came from immunoSEQ multiplex PCR; TCRdb stores just in-frame clones and leaves some out. Of approximately 2,000,000 clones listed, over 85% were seen once; the top ten hold about 1.6%. The sample was naive CD8+ T cells from PBMCs. These receptors came from a man aged 18 to 30 in good health. Some clones in this sample may be carry-over from other donors' samples.

The chain recombines TRBV29-1 with TRBJ2-3; D possibly corresponds to TRBD2 (5 bases). The germline V and J ends were trimmed by 5 bases and 3 bases, with 12 bases remaining between them. Germline V gives CDR1 SQVTM, CDR2 ANQGSEA. The CDR3 has 13 amino acids. The CDR3 nucleotides are TGCAGCGTTTTCATCCTAGCAACAGATACGCAGTATTTT. Encoded protein: CSVFILATDTQYF.

The CDR3: CASSIDRAGKGETQYF. CDR3 coding DNA: TGTGCCAGTAGTATAGATAGGGCGGGAAAAGGAGAGACCCAGTACTTC. This chain links TRBV19 with TRBJ2-5; D may be TRBD2 (6 bases). Deletions cut 0 bases from V and 4 bases from J, with 15 bases between. The CDR3 spans 16 residues. Per the germline V gene, CDR1 is LNHDA and CDR2 is SQIVND (reference sequence).

As for this clone: Different DNA sequences within this sample yield the same CDR3. The rearrangement joins TRBV5-4 to TRBJ2-7, with 10 nucleotides matching TRBD1. The V and J ends lost 2 bases and 4 bases, in that order; junction bases with no gene match: 3. This CDR3 comprises 14 residues. Germline-derived CDR1 and CDR2 are SGHNT and YYREEE (reference sequence). This chain's CDR3 is CASSFGTGAYEQYF. The CDR3 DNA reads TGTGCCAGCAGCTTCGGGACAGGGGCGTACGAGCAGTACTTC.

This chain connects TRBV7-3 to TRBJ1-1; no reliable D call. The germline V gene has CDR1 SGHTA and CDR2 FQGTGA. Deletions cut 3 bases from V and 1 base from J, with 15 bases between. This CDR3 comprises 16 residues. In DNA, the CDR3 is TGTGCCAGCAGCTTTACCGGAACCGCACGGAACACTGAAGCTTTCTTT. As protein: CASSFTGTARNTEAFF.

The rearrangement uses TRBV7-9 and TRBJ2-2; D ambiguous. Trimming took off 5 bases at V and 2 bases at J, with 12 bases between the two ends. This CDR3 spans 15 amino acids. Germline CDR1 is SEHNR and CDR2 is FQNEAQ (reference sequence). The CDR3 spells CASSPRAPNTGELFF. The CDR3 DNA is TGTGCCAGCAGCCCCCGTGCCCCTAACACCGGGGAGCTGTTTTTT. Full variable domain (remainder filled in from reference TRBV7-9 and TRBJ2-2): DTGVSQNPRHKITKRGQNVTFRCDPISEHNRLYWYRQTLGQGPEFLTYFQNEAQLEKSRLLSDRFSAERPKGSFSTLEIQRTEQGDSAMYLCASSPRAPNTGELFFGEGSRLTVL.

The count of this clone is one. The genes are TRBV6-1 and TRBJ2-7; tentatively, D is TRBD1 or TRBD2 (5 bases each). The CDR3 contains 15 residues. The germline V gene has CDR1 MNHNS and CDR2 SASEGT. The V end was cut by 6 bases, the J end by 3 bases, with 18 bases between. The CDR3 bases are TGTGCCAGCAGAGTCGGGGCAGGAACCCTCTACGAGCAGTACTTC. Protein product: CASRVGAGTLYEQYF.

The V and J genes are TRBV5-1 and TRBJ2-3; TRBD1 is a possible D gene (6 bases). This CDR3 has 20 residues. The V end was cut by 0 bases, the J end by 3 bases, with 26 bases between. CDR1 and CDR2 (germline): SGHRS, YFSETQ. CDR3 sequence reads: CASSLALRLQGRGRTDTQYF. The DNA for the CDR3 is TGCGCCAGCAGCTTGGCCCTTAGGTTGCAGGGCAGGGGTCGTACAGATACGCAGTATTTT.

V gene TRBV19 combines with J gene TRBJ1-5; D gene uncertain. V was trimmed by 0 bases and J by 0 bases, leaving 6 bases between them. This CDR3 comprises 15 residues. Germline V gives CDR1 LNHDA, CDR2 SQIVND (reference sequence). CDR3 in amino acids: CASSIERGSNQPQHF. CDR3 in DNA: TGTGCCAGTAGTATAGAACGCGGTAGCAATCAGCCCCAGCATTTT. Full variable domain (remainder filled in from reference TRBV19 and TRBJ1-5): DGGITQSPKYLFRKEGQNVTLSCEQNLNHDAMYWYRQDPGQGLRLIYYSQIVNDFQKGDIAEGYSVSREKKESFPLTVTSAQKNPTAFYLCASSIERGSNQPQHFGDGTRLSIL.

The CDR3 region is CASSQRGIYNEQFF. In nucleotides, the CDR3 is TGCGCCAGCAGCCAGCGGGGGATATACAATGAGCAGTTCTTC. The chain employs TRBV4-3 and TRBJ2-1; TRBD2 matches at 7 bases. CDR3 length equals 14 residues. V trimming: 3 bases; J trimming: 4 bases; junction bases outside the gene matches: 3. Germline CDR1 and CDR2: LGHNA and YSLEER.

J is TRBJ2-5 and V is TRBV5-1; TRBD1 matches at 7 bases. TRBJ2-7 explains the end of the DNA better; the J call may be wrong. Germline V CDR1 and CDR2: SGHRS, YFSETQ. This CDR3 is built from 13 residues. CDR3: CASSFDRADEQYF. In DNA, the CDR3 is TGCGCCAGCAGCTTTGACAGGGCCGACGAGCAGTACTTC.